These 23 T cell receptor beta chains share one sample of origin, sequenced in a study of ipilimumab plus nivolumab after autologous stem cell transplantation. Produced via immunoSEQ multiplex PCR; TCRdb's table is partial and in-frame only. The sample contains a few thousand clones, about 80% of which appear only once. The sample in question was PBMCs, obtained in a trial of ipilimumab plus nivolumab as post-transplant consolidation. These receptors all stem from a male donor with multiple myeloma.

The sample holds a few counts of this clone. The chain combines TRBV4-2 with TRBJ2-1; 9 bases are a match to TRBD1. Looked up from germline, CDR1 is LGHNA and CDR2 is YNFKEQ. V lost 0 bases to trimming and J lost 7 bases; unmatched junction nucleotides: 4. The CDR3 totals 15 residues. The CDR3 spells CASSQDLGTGNEQFF. CDR3 bases: TGTGCCAGCAGCCAAGATTTGGGGACAGGGAATGAGCAGTTCTTC.

The sample holds a few counts of this clone. The rearrangement links TRBV9 to TRBJ2-5; 7 bases map to TRBD2. Germline CDR1 and CDR2: SGDLS and YYNGEE. V dropped 0 bases and J dropped 5; count of bases not matched to a gene: 7. The CDR3 consists of 15 residues. The CDR3 region is CASSVGLAVRETQYF. The CDR3 DNA reads TGTGCCAGCAGCGTAGGACTAGCTGTTAGGGAGACCCAGTACTTC.

CDR3 bases: TGTGCCATCGCCGCACAGGGGAACTACGAGCAGTACTTC. It is translated as CAIAAQGNYEQYF. V usage is TRBV10-3 and J usage is TRBJ2-7; 7 bases fit TRBD1. The CDR3 totals 13 residues. Trimming removed 8 bases from V and 3 bases from J; junction bases left unmatched: 7. The germline V gene encodes CDR1 ENHRY and CDR2 SYGVKD.

The chain recombines TRBV30 with TRBJ1-2; D gene uncertain. The CDR3 length is 17 residues. Trimming stripped 5 bases from V and 4 bases from J, with 26 bases between. Germline loops: CDR1 GTSNPN, CDR2 SVGIG (reference sequence). The CDR3 DNA sequence: TGTGCCTGGGGTGCCCGGACCCTGGACGCCTACCTCTATGGCTACACCTTC. Its translation is CAWGARTLDAYLYGYTF.

The J gene is TRBJ2-2, the V gene TRBV6-1; D ambiguous. V was pared by 6 bases and J by 6 bases, with 5 bases between. Germline assignment: CDR1 MNHNS and CDR2 SASEGT. The CDR3 spans 11 residues. CDR3: CASRFAGELFF. CDR3 DNA sequence: TGTGCCAGCAGGTTCGCCGGGGAGCTGTTTTTT.

The chain links TRBV4-2 to TRBJ1-4, with D possibly matching TRBD1 (5 bases). The CDR3 covers 16 residues. Trimming pared 5 bases from V and 4 bases from J, leaving 17 bases between. Germline V gene lookup returns CDR1 LGHNA and CDR2 YNFKEQ. The DNA for the CDR3 is TGTGCCAGCAGCTTACAGTCCGGGACCGGTAATGAAAAACTGTTTTTT. Encoded protein: CASSLQSGTGNEKLFF.

The chain carries TRBV4-1 and TRBJ2-5; D is unresolved. The V gene's germline CDR1 is MGHRA and CDR2 YSYEKL. The CDR3 is 15 amino acids. V was trimmed by 0 bases and J by 5 bases, leaving 13 bases between them. CDR3 amino acids: CASSQEYGEWETQYF. The DNA of the CDR3 is TGCGCCAGCAGCCAAGAATATGGGGAATGGGAGACCCAGTACTTC.

This clone was observed a single time. The chain recombines TRBV30 with TRBJ1-2; 11 bases fit TRBD1. This CDR3 contains 14 residues. V shed 3 bases and J 4 bases; nucleotides not matched to a gene: 4. Germline V gives CDR1 GTSNPN, CDR2 SVGIG (reference sequence). This chain's CDR3 is CAWRDRGQSYGYTF. In DNA, the CDR3 is TGTGCCTGGAGGGACAGGGGGCAGAGCTATGGCTACACCTTC.

CDR3 in DNA: TGCGCCGACAGGGGGCCAGACACCGGGGAGCTGTTTTTT. Protein product: CADRGPDTGELFF. The genes are TRBV10-1 and TRBJ2-2, with 10 bases matching TRBD1. After removal of 11 bases from V and 3 bases from J, the junction contained 3 bases not matched to a gene. Germline values: CDR1 WNHNN, CDR2 SYGVQD (reference sequence). CDR3 length: 13 amino acids.

This rearrangement joins TRBV10-3 to TRBJ2-7; the match to TRBD1 covers 9 bases. Germline assignment: CDR1 ENHRY and CDR2 SYGVKD. Trimming cost V 8 bases and J 5 bases; bases outside gene matches: 10. The CDR3 is made up of 14 amino acids. CDR3 region: CAIQRDRASNEQYF. The CDR3, as DNA: TGTGCCATCCAACGGGACAGGGCTTCGAACGAGCAGTACTTC.

The gene calls are TRBV7-9 and TRBJ2-3, with D possibly matching TRBD2 (5 bases). The CDR3 sequence is 13 residues long. Trimming cost V 5 bases and J 5 bases, with 11 bases left between them. From germline, CDR1 is SEHNR and CDR2 FQNEAQ (reference sequence). The CDR3 here is CASSRAVEDTQYF. CDR3 sequence (DNA): TGTGCCAGCAGCCGAGCGGTGGAAGATACGCAGTATTTT.

V gene TRBV28 combines with J gene TRBJ1-6; D gene uncertain. The germline gives CDR1 MDHEN, CDR2 SYDVKM. This CDR3 is 13 amino acids long. V was cut by 5 bases and J by 6 bases, with 8 bases left in between. The CDR3 DNA sequence: TGTGCCAGCAGTAAGGAGGGTAATTCACCCCTCCACTTT. This gives the protein CASSKEGNSPLHF. The variable domain in full, with the rest retrieved from reference TRBV28 and TRBJ1-6, is DVKVTQSSRYLVKRTGEKVFLECVQDMDHENMFWYRQDPGLGLRLIYFSYDVKMKEKGDIPEGYSVSREKKERFSLILESASTNQTSMYLCASSKEGNSPLHFGNGTRLTVT.

This chain links TRBV6-1 with TRBJ1-6; D may be TRBD1 (5 bases). Germline V gene lookup returns CDR1 MNHNS and CDR2 SASEGT. The CDR3 consists of 15 residues. Trimming removed 1 base at V and 7 bases at J, with 11 bases between. The CDR3 is CASSEGYRGNSPLHF. The CDR3 DNA sequence: TGTGCCAGCAGTGAAGGGTATAGGGGAAATTCACCCCTCCACTTT.

This chain uses TRBV7-2 with TRBJ2-1, with D perhaps TRBD2 (6 bases). This CDR3 has 13 amino acids. The V end was cut by 2 bases, the J end by 9 bases, with 11 bases between. The V gene's germline CDR1 is SGHTA and CDR2 FQGNSA. The CDR3 spells CASSLWRGFEQFF. CDR3 DNA sequence: TGTGCCAGCAGCTTATGGCGGGGATTTGAGCAGTTCTTC.

The rearrangement joins TRBV5-1 to TRBJ2-5; a weak D match, TRBD2 (6 bases). The CDR3 loop spans 13 amino acids. V was clipped by 4 bases and J by 5 bases, with 12 bases between them. The germline V gene encodes CDR1 SGHRS and CDR2 YFSETQ. The chain's CDR3 is CASSNPGGETQYF. The CDR3 bases are TGCGCCAGCAGCAACCCAGGAGGGGAGACCCAGTACTTC.

The V gene is TRBV18, the J gene TRBJ1-2, with 9 bases fitting TRBD1. J lost 8 bases, V lost 8 bases, and 6 bases had no gene match. The CDR3 consists of 12 residues. The germline V gene has CDR1 KGHSH and CDR2 LQKENI. The CDR3 spells CASTRTGEGYTF. The CDR3 coding sequence is TGTGCCAGCACCCGGACAGGGGAGGGCTACACCTTC.

This clone showed up just a few times. The rearrangement joins TRBV9 to TRBJ1-3; D gene unclear. The CDR3 extends over 15 amino acids. V lost 0 bases, J lost 4 bases, and 11 bases lay in between. Germline V lookup: CDR1 SGDLS, CDR2 YYNGEE. The CDR3 protein is CASSVGGLHGNTIYF. DNA for the CDR3: TGTGCCAGCAGCGTAGGCGGGCTTCACGGAAACACCATATATTTT.

Here the CDR3 DNA reads TGTGCCAGCAGTCCAGGACAGATCCTTAATCAGCCCCAGCATTTT. Translation gives CASSPGQILNQPQHF. J is TRBJ1-5 and V is TRBV6-6, with a tentative D call TRBD1 (6 bases). The CDR3 is 15 residues long. Germline V gene lookup returns CDR1 MNHNY and CDR2 SVGAGI (reference sequence). The germline V and J ends were trimmed by 5 bases and 4 bases, with 15 bases remaining between them.

The V call is TRBV7-2, the J call TRBJ2-4; D may correspond to TRBD1 or TRBD2 (5 bases each). V was cut by 4 bases and J by 5 bases, with 18 bases left in between. This CDR3 is 16 amino acids long. The germline gives CDR1 SGHTA, CDR2 FQGNSA. CDR3 loop: CASSSTGDGQENIQYF. The CDR3 nucleotides are TGTGCCAGCAGCTCGACCGGGGACGGGCAAGAAAACATTCAGTACTTC.

The table lists this clone with a few counts. The J gene is TRBJ2-2, the V gene TRBV18, with D uncertain. Germline V CDR1 and CDR2: KGHSH, LQKENI. The CDR3 is 15 residues long. Trimming took off 2 bases at V and 6 bases at J, with 13 bases between the two ends. In DNA form, the CDR3 reads TGTGCCAGCTCACCAAGGGATACGGGTTCCGGGGAGCTGTTTTTT. It translates to CASSPRDTGSGELFF.

Concerning this clone itself: This may be a read error, as it is one base from a much larger clone. Other DNA sequences in this sample translate to the same CDR3. The J gene is TRBJ2-1, the V gene TRBV4-2; D is possibly TRBD2 (5 bases). V was trimmed by 5 bases and J by 7 bases, leaving 9 bases between them. The CDR3 is 12 amino acids. Germline CDR1 and CDR2: LGHNA and YNFKEQ. The CDR3 DNA sequence: TGTGCCAGCAGCTTGCGAGGGAATGAGCAGTTCTTC. Amino acid sequence: CASSLRGNEQFF.

The chain employs TRBV5-5 and TRBJ1-1, with 7 bases identical to TRBD1. Trimming took 6 bases from V and 4 from J; bases not matched to a gene: 12. This CDR3 has 15 residues. The V gene's germline CDR1 is SGHKS and CDR2 YYEKEE (reference sequence). In nucleotides, the CDR3 is TGTGCCAGCATCGAACGACAGGGCTACGGCACTGAAGCTTTCTTT. This gives the protein CASIERQGYGTEAFF.

The chain is built from TRBV7-9 and TRBJ1-3; no clear D. Germline V gene lookup returns CDR1 SEHNR and CDR2 FQNEAQ (reference sequence). Trimming shortened V by 5 bases and J by 0 bases, and 14 bases separated the two germline ends. The CDR3 consists of 16 residues. CDR3 in DNA: TGTGCCAGCAGCCCAAGGAGAGGACTCTCTGGAAACACCATATATTTT. Its protein product is CASSPRRGLSGNTIYF.